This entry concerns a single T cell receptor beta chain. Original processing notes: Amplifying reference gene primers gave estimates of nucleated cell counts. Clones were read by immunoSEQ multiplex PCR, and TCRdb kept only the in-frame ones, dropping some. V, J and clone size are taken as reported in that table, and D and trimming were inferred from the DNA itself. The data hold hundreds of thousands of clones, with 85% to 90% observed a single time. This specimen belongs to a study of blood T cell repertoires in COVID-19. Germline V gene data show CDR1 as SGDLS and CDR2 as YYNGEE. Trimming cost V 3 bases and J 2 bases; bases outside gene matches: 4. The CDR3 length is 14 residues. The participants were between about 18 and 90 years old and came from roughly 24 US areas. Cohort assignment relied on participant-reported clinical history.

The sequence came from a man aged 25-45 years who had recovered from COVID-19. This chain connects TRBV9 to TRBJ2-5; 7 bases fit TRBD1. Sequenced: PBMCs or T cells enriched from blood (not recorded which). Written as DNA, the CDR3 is TGTGCCAGCAGCGCCACAGGGGATCAAGAGACCCAGTACTTC. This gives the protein CASSATGDQETQYF.